The following is a T cell receptor beta chain sequence with its context. The data belong to a study of blood T cell repertoires in COVID-19. The CDR3 length is 14 residues. Germline-derived CDR1 and CDR2 are SGDLS and YYNGEE. V dropped 4 bases and J dropped 4; count of bases not matched to a gene: 7. Resolution of symptoms, clearance, or two negative PCRs was present in recovered Cohort 3 donors. Per the original data handling: The authors estimated nucleated cell counts from reference gene primer amplification. Using immunoSEQ multiplex PCR, the repertoire was profiled, and TCRdb retains in-frame clones only, with some absent. That table gives V, J and clone size, and the DNA gave D and trimming. The data contain approximately 300,000 clones, nearly 90% of them singletons.

Sequencing used PBMCs or T cells enriched from blood (not recorded which). The sequence came from a woman in her twenties or thirties who had recovered from COVID-19. The chain joins TRBV9 to TRBJ1-2, with 7 positions matching TRBD1. DNA for the CDR3: TGTGCCAGCAGCCTCGGACAGGAAGCCTATGGCTACACCTTC. It encodes CASSLGQEAYGYTF. Filled out from reference TRBV9 and TRBJ1-2, the complete variable domain reads DSGVTQTPKHLITATGQRVTLRCSPRSGDLSVYWYQQSLDQGLQFLIQYYNGEERAKGNILERFSAQQFPDLHSELNLSSLELGDSALYFCASSLGQEAYGYTFGSGTRLTVV.